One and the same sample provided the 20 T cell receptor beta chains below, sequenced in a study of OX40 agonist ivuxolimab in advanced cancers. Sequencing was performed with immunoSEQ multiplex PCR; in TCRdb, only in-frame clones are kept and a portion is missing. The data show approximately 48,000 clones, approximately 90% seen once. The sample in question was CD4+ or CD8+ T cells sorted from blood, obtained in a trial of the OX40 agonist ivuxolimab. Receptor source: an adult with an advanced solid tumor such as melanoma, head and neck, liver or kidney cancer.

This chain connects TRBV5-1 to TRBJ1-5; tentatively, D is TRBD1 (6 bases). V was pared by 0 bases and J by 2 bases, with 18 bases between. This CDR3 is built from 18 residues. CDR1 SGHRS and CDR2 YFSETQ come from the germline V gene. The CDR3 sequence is CASSLGREGEIRNQPQHF. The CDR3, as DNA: TGCGCCAGCAGCTTGGGGCGGGAGGGGGAAATACGCAATCAGCCCCAGCATTTT.

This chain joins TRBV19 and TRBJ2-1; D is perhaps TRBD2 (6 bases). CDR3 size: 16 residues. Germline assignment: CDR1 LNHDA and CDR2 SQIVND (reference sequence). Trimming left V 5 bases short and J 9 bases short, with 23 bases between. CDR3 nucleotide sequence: TGTGCCAGTAGTCTCGGGACTTCCTCTTACCCGAGTGAGCAGTTCTTC. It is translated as CASSLGTSSYPSEQFF.

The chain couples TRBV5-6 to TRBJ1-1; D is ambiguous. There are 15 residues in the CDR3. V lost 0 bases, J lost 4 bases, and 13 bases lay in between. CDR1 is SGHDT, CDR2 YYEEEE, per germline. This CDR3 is CASSLEASRSTEAFF. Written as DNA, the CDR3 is TGTGCCAGCAGCTTGGAGGCCAGTCGGAGCACTGAAGCTTTCTTT. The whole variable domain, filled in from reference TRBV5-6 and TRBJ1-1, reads DAGVTQSPTHLIKTRGQQVTLRCSPKSGHDTVSWYQQALGQGPQFIFQYYEEEERQRGNFPDRFSGHQFPNYSSELNVNALLLGDSALYLCASSLEASRSTEAFFGQGTRLTVV.

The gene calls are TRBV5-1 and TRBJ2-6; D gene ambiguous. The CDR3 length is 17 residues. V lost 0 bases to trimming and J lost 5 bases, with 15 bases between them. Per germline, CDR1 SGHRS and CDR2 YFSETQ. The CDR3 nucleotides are TGCGCCAGCAGCTTGGAAACCCGCTTAAATAGGGCCAACGTCCTGACTTTC. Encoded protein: CASSLETRLNRANVLTF.

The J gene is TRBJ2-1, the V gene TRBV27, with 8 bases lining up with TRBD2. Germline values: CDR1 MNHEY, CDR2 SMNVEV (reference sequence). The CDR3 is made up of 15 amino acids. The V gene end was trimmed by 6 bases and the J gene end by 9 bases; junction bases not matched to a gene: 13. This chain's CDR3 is CASSIGRAKASEQFF. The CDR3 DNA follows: TGTGCCAGCAGCATCGGGAGGGCCAAGGCTAGTGAGCAGTTCTTC.

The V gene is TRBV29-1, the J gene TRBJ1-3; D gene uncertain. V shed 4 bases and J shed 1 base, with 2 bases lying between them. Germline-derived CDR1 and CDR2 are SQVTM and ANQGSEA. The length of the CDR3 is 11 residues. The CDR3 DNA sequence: TGCAGCGTTGCATCTGGAAACACCATATATTTT. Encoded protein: CSVASGNTIYF.

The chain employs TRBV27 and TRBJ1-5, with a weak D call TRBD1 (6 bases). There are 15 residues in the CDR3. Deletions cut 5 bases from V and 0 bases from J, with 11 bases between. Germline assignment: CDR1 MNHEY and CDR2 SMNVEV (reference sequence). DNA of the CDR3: TGTGCCAGCAGTGTGCAGGGGTATAGCAATCAGCCCCAGCATTTT. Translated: CASSVQGYSNQPQHF.

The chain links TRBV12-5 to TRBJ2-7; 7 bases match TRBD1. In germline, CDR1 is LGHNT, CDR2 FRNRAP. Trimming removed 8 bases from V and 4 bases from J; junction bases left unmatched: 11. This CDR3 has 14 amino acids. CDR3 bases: TGTGCTAGTAATGAAGGGGGCTTGGGGTACGAGCAGTACTTC. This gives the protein CASNEGGLGYEQYF.

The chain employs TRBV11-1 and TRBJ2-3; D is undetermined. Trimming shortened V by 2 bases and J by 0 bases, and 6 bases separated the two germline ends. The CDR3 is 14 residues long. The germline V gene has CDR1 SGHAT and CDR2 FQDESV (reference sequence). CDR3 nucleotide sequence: TGTGCCAGCAGCTTATTGGCTAGCACAGATACGCAGTATTTT. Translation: CASSLLASTDTQYF.

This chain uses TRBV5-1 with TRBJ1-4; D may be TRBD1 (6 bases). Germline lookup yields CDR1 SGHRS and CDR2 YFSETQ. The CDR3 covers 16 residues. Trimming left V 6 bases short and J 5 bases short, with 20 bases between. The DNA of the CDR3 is TGCGCCAGCACCCAAGGGTTCGGGGGGCTAAATGAAAAACTGTTTTTT. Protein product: CASTQGFGGLNEKLFF. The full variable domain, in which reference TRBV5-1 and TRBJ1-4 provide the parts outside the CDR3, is KAGVTQTPRYLIKTRGQQVTLSCSPISGHRSVSWYQQTPGQGLQFLFEYFSETQRNKGNFPGRFSGRQFSNSRSEMNVSTLELGDSALYLCASTQGFGGLNEKLFFGSGTQLSVL.

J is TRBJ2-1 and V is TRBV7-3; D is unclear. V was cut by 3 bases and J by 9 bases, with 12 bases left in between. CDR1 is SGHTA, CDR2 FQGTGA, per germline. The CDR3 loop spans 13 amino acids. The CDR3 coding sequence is TGTGCCAGCAGCTTTGGGGATTTCGGTGAGCAGTTCTTC. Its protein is CASSFGDFGEQFF.

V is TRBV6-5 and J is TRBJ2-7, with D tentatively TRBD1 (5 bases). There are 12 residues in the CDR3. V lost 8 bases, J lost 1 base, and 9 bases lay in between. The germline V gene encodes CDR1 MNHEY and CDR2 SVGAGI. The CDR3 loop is CASGPGSYEQYF. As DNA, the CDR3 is TGTGCCAGCGGTCCAGGGTCCTACGAGCAGTACTTC.

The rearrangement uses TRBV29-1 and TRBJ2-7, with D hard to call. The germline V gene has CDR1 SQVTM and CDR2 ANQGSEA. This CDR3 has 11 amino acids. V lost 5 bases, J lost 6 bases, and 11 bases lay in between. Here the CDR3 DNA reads TGCAGCGTTCCGACGGAGACCGAGCAGTACTTC. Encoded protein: CSVPTETEQYF.

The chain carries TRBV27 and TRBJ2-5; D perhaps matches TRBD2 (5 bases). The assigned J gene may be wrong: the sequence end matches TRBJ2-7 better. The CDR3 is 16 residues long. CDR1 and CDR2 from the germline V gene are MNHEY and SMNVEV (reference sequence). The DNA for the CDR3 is TGTGCCAGCAGTTTATCGGTCCTAGCCAACTCCTACGAGCAGTACTTC. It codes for CASSLSVLANSYEQYF.

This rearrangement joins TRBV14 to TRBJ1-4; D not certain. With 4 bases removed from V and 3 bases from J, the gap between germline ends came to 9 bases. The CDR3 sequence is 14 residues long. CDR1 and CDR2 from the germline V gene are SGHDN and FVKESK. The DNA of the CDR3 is TGTGCCAGCAGCCCCGGCCGCCCTAATGAAAAACTGTTTTTT. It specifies CASSPGRPNEKLFF. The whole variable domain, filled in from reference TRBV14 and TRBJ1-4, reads EAGVTQFPSHSVIEKGQTVTLRCDPISGHDNLYWYRRVMGKEIKFLLHFVKESKQDESGMPNNRFLAERTGGTYSTLKVQPAELEDSGVYFCASSPGRPNEKLFFGSGTQLSVL.

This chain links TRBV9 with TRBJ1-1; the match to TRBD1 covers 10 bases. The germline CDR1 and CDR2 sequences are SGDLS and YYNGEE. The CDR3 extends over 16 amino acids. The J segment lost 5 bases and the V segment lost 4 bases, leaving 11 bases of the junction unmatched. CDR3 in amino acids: CASSTRTGGEWTEAFF. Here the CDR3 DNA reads TGTGCCAGCAGCACTCGGACAGGGGGAGAATGGACTGAAGCTTTCTTT.

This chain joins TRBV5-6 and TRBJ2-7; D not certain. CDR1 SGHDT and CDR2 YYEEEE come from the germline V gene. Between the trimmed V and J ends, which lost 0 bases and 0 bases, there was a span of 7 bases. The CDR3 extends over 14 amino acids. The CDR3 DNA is TGTGCCAGCAGCTTGGCGCAAGGCTCCTACGAGCAGTACTTC. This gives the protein CASSLAQGSYEQYF.

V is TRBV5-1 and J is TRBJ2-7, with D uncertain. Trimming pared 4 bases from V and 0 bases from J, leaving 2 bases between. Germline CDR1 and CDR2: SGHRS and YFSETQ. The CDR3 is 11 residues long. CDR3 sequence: CASSDSYEQYF. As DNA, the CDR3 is TGCGCCAGCAGCGACTCCTACGAGCAGTACTTC.

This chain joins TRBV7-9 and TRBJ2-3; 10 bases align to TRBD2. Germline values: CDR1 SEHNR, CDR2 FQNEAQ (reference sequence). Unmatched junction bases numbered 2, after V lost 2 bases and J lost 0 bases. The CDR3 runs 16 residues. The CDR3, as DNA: TGTGCCAGCAGCTTATTGACTAGCGGGAGCACAGATACGCAGTATTTT. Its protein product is CASSLLTSGSTDTQYF.

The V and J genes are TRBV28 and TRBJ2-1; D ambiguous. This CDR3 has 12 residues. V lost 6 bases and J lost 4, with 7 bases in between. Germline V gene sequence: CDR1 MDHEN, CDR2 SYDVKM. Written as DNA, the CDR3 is TGTGCCAGCAGCCCCGGGTACAATGAGCAGTTCTTC. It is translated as CASSPGYNEQFF.